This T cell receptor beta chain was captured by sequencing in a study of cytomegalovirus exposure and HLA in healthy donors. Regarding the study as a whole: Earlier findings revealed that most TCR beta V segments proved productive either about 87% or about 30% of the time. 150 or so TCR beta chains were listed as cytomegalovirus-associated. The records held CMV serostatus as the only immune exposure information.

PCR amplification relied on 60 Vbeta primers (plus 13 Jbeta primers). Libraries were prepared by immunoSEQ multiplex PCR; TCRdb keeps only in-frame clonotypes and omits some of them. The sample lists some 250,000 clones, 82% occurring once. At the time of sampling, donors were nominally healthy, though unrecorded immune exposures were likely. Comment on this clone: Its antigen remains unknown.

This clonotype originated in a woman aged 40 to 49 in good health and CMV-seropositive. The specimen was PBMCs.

CDR3 coding DNA: TGTGCCTGGAGCCAAGACTCCTCCTATAATTCACCCCTCCACTTT. The encoded protein is CAWSQDSSYNSPLHF. J is TRBJ1-6 and V is TRBV30; D ambiguous. Trimming took off 3 bases at V and 0 bases at J, with 9 bases between the two ends. Germline CDR1 and CDR2: GTSNPN and SVGIG (reference sequence). CDR3 length equals 15 residues.